The sequence of this T cell receptor (beta chain) was determined in a study of blood T cell repertoires in COVID-19. As for the study in general: Sample material is recorded as cDNA or gDNA derived from T cells, B-cell-depleted T cells, or PBMCs.

The CDR3 sequence is 18 residues long. Germline V gene lookup returns CDR1 SGHVS and CDR2 FQNEAQ. J lost 6 bases, V lost 5 bases, and 15 bases had no gene match. Here immunoSEQ multiplex PCR was the method, and the copy in TCRdb shows in-frame clones only, minus some. This sample has about 370,000 clones; over 75% occur once, and the top ten carry roughly 1%. The source of this sequence is a man between 18 and 35 years old who had recovered from COVID-19. Sequencing used PBMCs or T cells enriched from blood (not recorded which). J is TRBJ2-7 and V is TRBV7-8; 14 bases are a match to TRBD2. The CDR3 DNA reads TGTGCCAGCAGCCGAATGCGACTAGCGGGAGGGGGACCTGTCGAGCAGTACTTC. It specifies CASSRMRLAGGGPVEQYF.